The rows below give T cell receptor beta chains drawn from one sample of a study of blood T cell repertoires in COVID-19. Produced via immunoSEQ multiplex PCR; TCRdb's table is partial and in-frame only. This sample has about 280,000 clones, with 85% found just once. Source material: peripheral blood. These TCRs come from a human donor in a cohort sampled during active COVID-19. CDR3s include the opening cysteine and the closing phenylalanine or tryptophan. A D gene is named only where the DNA matches it firmly. Clone size is shown for a subset of rows, as once, few, many or a class of expanded clone.

len	d_gene	j_gene	v_gene	abundance	CDR3nt	CDR3aa
16	NA	TRBJ1-4	TRBV4-1	NA	TGCGCCAGCAGCCAAGAAGGGGTAAGGGTGGAAGAAAAACTGTTTTTT	CASSQEGVRVEEKLFF
15	NA	TRBJ2-3	TRBV10-3	NA	TGTGCCATCAGTGAGGTCGGGGTGGATCGCGGTACGCAGTATTTT	CAISEVGVDRGTQYF
16	TRBD2	TRBJ2-1	TRBV6-6	NA	TGTGCCAGCAGTTATTACACGGGAGGGCCCGCCAATGAGCAGTTCTTC	CASSYYTGGPANEQFF
16	TRBD1	TRBJ1-3	TRBV19	NA	TGTGCCAGTAGTACAACAGGGGGAAATCCTGGAAACACCATATATTTT	CASSTTGGNPGNTIYF
18	TRBD1	TRBJ2-6	TRBV6-1	NA	TGTGCCAGCAGTGGCCACAGGGGAACTTTTATTGGGGCCAACGTCCTGACTTTC	CASSGHRGTFIGANVLTF
15	TRBD2	TRBJ2-3	TRBV5-8	once	TGTGCCAGCAGCCAACGGCTAGCGGGAGGAGGAACGCAGTATTTT	CASSQRLAGGGTQYF
20	NA	TRBJ1-3	TRBV19	NA	TGTGCCAGTATGGCCCCTGACAGGCCACAGAAAAGGATGGCTGGAAACACCATATATTTT	CASMAPDRPQKRMAGNTIYF
15	NA	TRBJ2-2	TRBV7-2	once	TGTGCCAGCAGCTTAGTAGCGGCGAACACCGGGGAGCTGTTTTTT	CASSLVAANTGELFF
14	TRBD1	TRBJ2-5	TRBV19	few	TGTGCCAGTAGTATAGGGACAGGGAGGGAGACCCAGTACTTC	CASSIGTGRETQYF
15	NA	TRBJ1-5	TRBV5-8	NA	TGTGCCAGCAGCCCAGCAGGTTATAGCAATCAGCCCCAGCATTTT	CASSPAGYSNQPQHF
16	TRBD1	TRBJ1-4	TRBV11-2	NA	TGTGCCAGCAGCTCAGACAAGACAGGGGGGGCTGAAAAACTGTTTTTT	CASSSDKTGGAEKLFF
14	NA	TRBJ2-2	TRBV7-9	few	TGTGCCAGCAGCTTAACACAAAGCACCGGGGAGCTGTTTTTT	CASSLTQSTGELFF
15	NA	TRBJ1-5	TRBV5-5	NA	TGTGCCAGCAGCTTGGAAATGTCCCTATTGTGGCCCCAGCATTTT	CASSLEMSLLWPQHF
13	NA	TRBJ2-7	TRBV29-1	few	TGCAGCGTTGACGCACAGGGTCGCAACGAGCAGTACTTC	CSVDAQGRNEQYF
15	TRBD2	TRBJ2-1	TRBV7-2	NA	TGTGCCAGCAGCTTTTCTAGCGGGAGGAACAATGAGCAGTTCTTC	CASSFSSGRNNEQFF
17	TRBD2	TRBJ2-1	TRBV12-5	NA	TGTGCTAGTGGTAGCGGACTAGCGGGAGGAGCCTACAATGAGCAGTTCTTC	CASGSGLAGGAYNEQFF
15	NA	TRBJ2-7	TRBV11-2	NA	TGTGCCAGCAGCCTTTCTAGCGCCGGAAACTACGAGCAGTACTTC	CASSLSSAGNYEQYF
17	NA	TRBJ2-1	TRBV7-9	NA	TGTGCCAGCAGCTCTGGACTCTCCCCAATTGCCTATGACGAGCAGTTCTTC	CASSSGLSPIAYDEQFF
16	TRBD2	TRBJ2-1	TRBV9	NA	TGTGCCAGCAGCGTAGACGTAGCGGGAGCTCAGGGGGAGCAGTTCTTC	CASSVDVAGAQGEQFF
16	NA	TRBJ1-5	TRBV3-1/TRBV3-2	NA	TGTGCCAGCAGCCAAGGTGGACAGAATAGCAATCAGCCCCAGCATTTT	CASSQGGQNSNQPQHF
17	TRBD1	TRBJ2-7	TRBV25-1	NA	TGTGCCAGCAGCCGGGACAGGGGAACAGTTACCCCCTACGAGCAGTACTTC	CASSRDRGTVTPYEQYF
14	NA	TRBJ2-5	TRBV19	NA	TGTGCCAGTAGTATATCGCCTAGCAGTGAGACCCAGTACTTC	CASSISPSSETQYF
13	NA	TRBJ2-7	TRBV19	NA	TGTGCCAGTAGTATAGGTCTACGCTACGAGCAGTACTTC	CASSIGLRYEQYF
13	NA	TRBJ2-1	TRBV12-3/TRBV12-4	NA	TGTGCCAGCAGTCGACTAGAATACAATGAGCAGTTCTTC	CASSRLEYNEQFF